This T cell receptor beta chain was recorded in a study of shared T cell receptors in the human thymus. CDR3 length: 14 amino acids. From germline, CDR1 is MNHNY and CDR2 SVGAGI (reference sequence). V dropped 1 base and J dropped 7; count of bases not matched to a gene: 5. Measured with immunoSEQ multiplex PCR; TCRdb has only the in-frame clones, and not every one. The sample shows about 730,000 clones, approximately 85% of them seen only once. The same sample was also used in a study of human thymus T cells. From that report: Having surgery to correct congenital heart defects, healthy Finnish infants acted as the donors.

This TCR derives from a girl under two years old with a congenital heart defect. Sequencing was performed on thymocytes. The V gene is TRBV6-6, the J gene TRBJ1-1, with 8 bases identical to TRBD1. The chain's CDR3 is CASSYYQGAGEAFF. DNA for the CDR3: TGTGCCAGCAGTTACTACCAGGGGGCAGGTGAAGCTTTCTTT.